The entry below describes one T cell receptor (beta chain). This entry belongs to a study of OX40 agonist ivuxolimab in advanced cancers. On the study more broadly: Patients were treated with ivuxolimab, an agonistic anti-OX40 (CD134) antibody. Earlier anti-PD-1, anti-PD-L1 or anti-CTLA-4 therapy was permitted; roughly 42% had received some.

The method was immunoSEQ multiplex PCR; TCRdb's version includes in-frame clones alone and lacks a portion of them. Of about 22,000 clones listed, about four fifths are singletons. Germline V gene data show CDR1 as MDHEN and CDR2 as SYDVKM. With 6 bases clipped from V and 7 bases from J, the junction kept 5 bases outside the gene matches. The CDR3 loop spans 13 amino acids. Sequenced here: CD4+ or CD8+ T cells sorted from blood, sampled in a trial of the OX40 agonist ivuxolimab. The TCR comes from an adult with an advanced solid tumor such as melanoma, head and neck, liver or kidney cancer. This chain links TRBV28 with TRBJ1-2; TRBD1 matches at 10 bases. The chain's CDR3 is CASSPTGGGGYTF. Here the CDR3 DNA reads TGTGCCAGCAGCCCGACAGGGGGCGGTGGCTACACCTTC.